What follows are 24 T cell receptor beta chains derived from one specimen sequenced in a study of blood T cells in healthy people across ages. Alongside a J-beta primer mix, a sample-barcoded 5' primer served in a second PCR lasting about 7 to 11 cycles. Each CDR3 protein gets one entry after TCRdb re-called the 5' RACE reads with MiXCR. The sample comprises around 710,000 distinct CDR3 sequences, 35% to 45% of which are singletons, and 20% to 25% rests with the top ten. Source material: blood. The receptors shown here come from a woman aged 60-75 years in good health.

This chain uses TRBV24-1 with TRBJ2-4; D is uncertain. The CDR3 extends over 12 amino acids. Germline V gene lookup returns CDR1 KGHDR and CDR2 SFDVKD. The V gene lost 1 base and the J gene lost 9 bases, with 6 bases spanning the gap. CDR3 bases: TGTGCCACCAGTGATTTTAACGGCATTCAGTACTTC. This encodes CATSDFNGIQYF.

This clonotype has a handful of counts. The CDR3 reads CSARKPGTSFYEQYF. The CDR3 coding sequence is TGCAGTGCTAGAAAGCCCGGGACTAGCTTCTACGAGCAGTACTTC. The genes are TRBV20-1 and TRBJ2-5; 9 positions match TRBD2. The DNA end favors TRBJ2-7, so the J call may be wrong. This CDR3 has 15 amino acids. Germline loops: CDR1 DFQATT, CDR2 SNEGSKA (reference sequence).

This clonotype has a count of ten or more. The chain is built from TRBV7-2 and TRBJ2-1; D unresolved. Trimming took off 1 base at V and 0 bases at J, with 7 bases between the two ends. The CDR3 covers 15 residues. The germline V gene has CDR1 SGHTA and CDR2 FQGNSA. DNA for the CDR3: TGTGCCAGCAGCTTAGGGGATTTCTCCTACAATGAGCAGTTCTTC. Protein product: CASSLGDFSYNEQFF. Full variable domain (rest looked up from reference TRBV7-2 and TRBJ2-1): GAGVSQSPSNKVTEKGKDVELRCDPISGHTALYWYRQSLGQGLEFLIYFQGNSAPDKSGLPSDRFSAERTGGSVSTLTIQRTQQEDSAVYLCASSLGDFSYNEQFFGPGTRLTVL.

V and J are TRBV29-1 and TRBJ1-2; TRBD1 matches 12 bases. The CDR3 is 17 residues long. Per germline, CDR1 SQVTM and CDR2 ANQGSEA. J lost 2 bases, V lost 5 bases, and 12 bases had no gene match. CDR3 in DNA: TGCAGCGTTTTTATCCCGGGACAGGGGGCGAGAAACTATGGCTACACCTTC. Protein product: CSVFIPGQGARNYGYTF.

For the CDR3, the DNA is TGCAGTGCTAGAGATCCTAAAGCGGGGGTTAATACGCAGTATTTT. Translated, it gives CSARDPKAGVNTQYF. The V gene is TRBV20-1, the J gene TRBJ2-3; the match to TRBD2 covers 8 bases. Losses at the gene ends were 0 bases for V and 7 bases for J; bases not matched to a gene: 9. The CDR3 spans 15 residues. Germline CDR1 is DFQATT and CDR2 is SNEGSKA (reference sequence).

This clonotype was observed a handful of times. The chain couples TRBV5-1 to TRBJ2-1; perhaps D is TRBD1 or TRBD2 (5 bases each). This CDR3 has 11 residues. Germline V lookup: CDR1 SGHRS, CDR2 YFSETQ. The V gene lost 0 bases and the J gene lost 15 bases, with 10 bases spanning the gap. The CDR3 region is CASSLEGRLFF. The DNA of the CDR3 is TGCGCCAGCAGCTTGGAGGGGAGACTGTTCTTC. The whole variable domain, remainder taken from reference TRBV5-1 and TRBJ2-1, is KAGVTQTPRYLIKTRGQQVTLSCSPISGHRSVSWYQQTPGQGLQFLFEYFSETQRNKGNFPGRFSGRQFSNSRSEMNVSTLELGDSALYLCASSLEGRLFFGPGTRLTVL.

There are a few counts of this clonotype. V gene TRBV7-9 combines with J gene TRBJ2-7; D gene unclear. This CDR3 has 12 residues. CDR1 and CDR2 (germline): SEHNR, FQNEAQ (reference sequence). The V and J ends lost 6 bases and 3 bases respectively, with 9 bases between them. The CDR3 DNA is TGTGCCAGCAGGTCAGAGGACTACGAGCAGTACTTC. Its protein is CASRSEDYEQYF.

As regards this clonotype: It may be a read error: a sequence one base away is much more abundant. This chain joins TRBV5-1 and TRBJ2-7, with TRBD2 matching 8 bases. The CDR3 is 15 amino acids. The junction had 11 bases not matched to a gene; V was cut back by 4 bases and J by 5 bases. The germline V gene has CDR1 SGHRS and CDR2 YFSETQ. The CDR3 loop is CASSLTGGGLNEQYF. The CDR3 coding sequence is TGCGCCAGCAGCCTGACTGGCGGGGGGCTAAACGAGCAGTACTTC.

This chain's CDR3 is CSARDRRTGAYNEQFF. In DNA form, the CDR3 reads TGCAGTGCTAGAGATCGCAGGACCGGGGCCTACAATGAGCAGTTCTTC. The J gene is TRBJ2-1, the V gene TRBV20-1, with D maybe TRBD2 (5 bases). Trimming pared 0 bases from V and 2 bases from J, leaving 14 bases between. This CDR3 comprises 16 residues. Germline values: CDR1 DFQATT, CDR2 SNEGSKA (reference sequence).

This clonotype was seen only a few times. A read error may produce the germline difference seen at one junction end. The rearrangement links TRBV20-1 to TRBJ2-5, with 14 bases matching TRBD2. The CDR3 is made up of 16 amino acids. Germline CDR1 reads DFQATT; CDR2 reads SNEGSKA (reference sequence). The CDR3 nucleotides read TGCAGTGCTAGAGGGGGACTAGCGGGGGAGGGAGAGACCCAGTACTTT. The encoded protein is CSARGGLAGEGETQYF.

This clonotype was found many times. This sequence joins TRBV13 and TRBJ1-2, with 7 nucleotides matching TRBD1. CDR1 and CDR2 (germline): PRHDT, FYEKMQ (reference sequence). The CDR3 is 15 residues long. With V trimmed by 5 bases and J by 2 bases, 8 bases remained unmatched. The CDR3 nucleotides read TGTGCCAGCAGCCGTCCGGGACAGAGGAACTATGGCTACACCTTC. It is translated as CASSRPGQRNYGYTF. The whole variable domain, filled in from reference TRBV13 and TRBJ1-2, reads AAGVIQSPRHLIKEKRETATLKCYPIPRHDTVYWYQQGPGQDPQFLISFYEKMQSDKGSIPDRFSAQQFSDYHSELNMSSLELGDSALYFCASSRPGQRNYGYTFGSGTRLTVV.

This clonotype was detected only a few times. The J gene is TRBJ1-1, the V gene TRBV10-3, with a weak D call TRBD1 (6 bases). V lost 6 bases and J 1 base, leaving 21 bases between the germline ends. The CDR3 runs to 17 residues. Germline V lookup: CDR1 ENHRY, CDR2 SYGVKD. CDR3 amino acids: CAIRTRTEGSQNTEAFF. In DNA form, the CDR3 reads TGTGCCATCAGGACCCGGACAGAAGGTAGCCAGAACACTGAAGCTTTCTTT.

CDR3 in DNA: TGTGCCAGCAGCAAAGGATCAACTAATGAAAAACTGTTTTTT. Its protein is CASSKGSTNEKLFF. The rearrangement links TRBV21-1 to TRBJ1-4. TRBV21-1 is shown as a pseudogene. The CDR3 consists of 14 residues.

In DNA, the CDR3 is TGTGCCAGCAGCCAAGAACGACTAGCGGGGCGTACAGATACGCAGTATTTT. Translated, it gives CASSQERLAGRTDTQYF. The chain is built from TRBV3-1 and TRBJ2-3; 11 bases are shared with TRBD2. There are 17 residues in the CDR3. Per the germline V gene, CDR1 is LGHDT and CDR2 is YNNKEL (reference sequence). With 0 bases clipped from V and 3 bases from J, the junction kept 5 bases outside the gene matches.

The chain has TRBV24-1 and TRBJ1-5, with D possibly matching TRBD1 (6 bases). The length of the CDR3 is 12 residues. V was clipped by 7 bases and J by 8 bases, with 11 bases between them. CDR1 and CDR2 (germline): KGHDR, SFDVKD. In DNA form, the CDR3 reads TGTGCCACCAGCGAACAGGGAAAGCCCCAGCATTTT. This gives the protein CATSEQGKPQHF.

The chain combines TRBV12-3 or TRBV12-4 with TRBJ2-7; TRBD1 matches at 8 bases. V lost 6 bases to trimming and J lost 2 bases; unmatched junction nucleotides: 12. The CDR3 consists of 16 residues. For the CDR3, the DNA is TGTGCCAGCAGCTCCGGCGGGACAGGCCTTACCTACGAGCAGTACTTC. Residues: CASSSGGTGLTYEQYF.

CDR3 DNA sequence: TGCAGTGTTATGGGGCTCGGCGAGCAGTACTTC. This encodes CSVMGLGEQYF. The chain has TRBV20-1 and TRBJ2-7, with D perhaps matching TRBD1 (5 bases). The CDR3 extends over 11 amino acids. Germline values: CDR1 DFQATT, CDR2 SNEGSKA (reference sequence). V gave up 7 bases and J gave up 6 bases, with 13 bases separating them.

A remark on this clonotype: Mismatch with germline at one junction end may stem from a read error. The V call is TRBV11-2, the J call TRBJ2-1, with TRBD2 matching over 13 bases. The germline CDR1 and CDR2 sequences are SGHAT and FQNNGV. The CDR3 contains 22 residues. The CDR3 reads CACSLGFVTSGRKRSSYNEQFF. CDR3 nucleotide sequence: TGTGCCTGCAGCTTAGGGTTCGTGACTAGCGGGAGGAAGAGGAGCTCCTACAATGAGCAGTTCTTC.

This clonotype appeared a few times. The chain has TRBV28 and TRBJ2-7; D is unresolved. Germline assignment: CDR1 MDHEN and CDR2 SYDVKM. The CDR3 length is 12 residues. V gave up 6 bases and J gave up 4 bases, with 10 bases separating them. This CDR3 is CASRTERYEQYF. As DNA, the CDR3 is TGTGCCAGCAGGACTGAGCGTTACGAGCAGTACTTC. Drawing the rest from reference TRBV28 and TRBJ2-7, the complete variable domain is DVKVTQSSRYLVKRTGEKVFLECVQDMDHENMFWYRQDPGLGLRLIYFSYDVKMKEKGDIPEGYSVSREKKERFSLILESASTNQTSMYLCASRTERYEQYFGPGTRLTVT.

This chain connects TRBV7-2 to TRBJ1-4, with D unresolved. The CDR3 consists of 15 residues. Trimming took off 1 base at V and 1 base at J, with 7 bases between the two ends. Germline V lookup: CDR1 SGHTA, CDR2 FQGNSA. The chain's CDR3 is CASSLGPETNEKLFF. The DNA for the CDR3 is TGTGCCAGCAGCTTAGGGCCGGAAACTAATGAAAAACTGTTTTTT.

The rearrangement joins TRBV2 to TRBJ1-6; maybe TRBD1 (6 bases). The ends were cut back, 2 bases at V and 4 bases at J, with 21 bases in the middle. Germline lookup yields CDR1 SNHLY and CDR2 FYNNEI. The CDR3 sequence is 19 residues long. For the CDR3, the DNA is TGTGCCAGCAGTGAACAGGGGACGTATTCCTCAGGTTATAATTCACCCCTCCACTTT. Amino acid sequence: CASSEQGTYSSGYNSPLHF.

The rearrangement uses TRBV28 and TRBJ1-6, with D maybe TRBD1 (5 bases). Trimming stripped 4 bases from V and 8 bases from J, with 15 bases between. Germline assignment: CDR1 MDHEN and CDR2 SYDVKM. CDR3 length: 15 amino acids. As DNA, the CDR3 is TGTGCCAGCAGTTCCCCCCAGGGTTATCATTCACCCCTCCACTTT. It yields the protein CASSSPQGYHSPLHF.

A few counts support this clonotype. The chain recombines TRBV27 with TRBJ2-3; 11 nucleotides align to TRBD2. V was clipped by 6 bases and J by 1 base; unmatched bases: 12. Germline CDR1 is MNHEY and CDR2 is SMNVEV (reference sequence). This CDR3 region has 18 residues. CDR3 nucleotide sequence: TGTGCCAGCAGGATTAGCGGGGGGGTACTTTTCGGCACAGATACGCAGTATTTT. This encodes CASRISGGVLFGTDTQYF.

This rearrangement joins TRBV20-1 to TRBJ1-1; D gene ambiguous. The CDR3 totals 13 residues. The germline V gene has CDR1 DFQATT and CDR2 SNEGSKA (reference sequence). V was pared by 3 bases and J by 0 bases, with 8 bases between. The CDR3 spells CSASRGVNTEAFF. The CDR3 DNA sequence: TGCAGTGCTAGTCGTGGGGTGAACACTGAAGCTTTCTTT.